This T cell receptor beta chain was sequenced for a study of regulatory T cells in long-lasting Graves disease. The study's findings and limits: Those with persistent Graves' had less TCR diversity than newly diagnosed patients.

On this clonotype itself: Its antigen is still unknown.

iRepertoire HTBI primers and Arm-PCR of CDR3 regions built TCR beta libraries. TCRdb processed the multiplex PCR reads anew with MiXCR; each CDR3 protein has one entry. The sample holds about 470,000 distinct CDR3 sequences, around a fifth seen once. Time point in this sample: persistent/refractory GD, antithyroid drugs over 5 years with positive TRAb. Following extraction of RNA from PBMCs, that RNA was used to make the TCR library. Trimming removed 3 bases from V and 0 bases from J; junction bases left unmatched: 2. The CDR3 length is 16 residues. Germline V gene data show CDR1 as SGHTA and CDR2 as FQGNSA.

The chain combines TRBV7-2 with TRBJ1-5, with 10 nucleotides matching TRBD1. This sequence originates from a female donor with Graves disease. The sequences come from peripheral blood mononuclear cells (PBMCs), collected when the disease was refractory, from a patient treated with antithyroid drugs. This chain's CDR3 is CASSLTGGYSNQPQHF. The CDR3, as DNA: TGTGCCAGCAGCTTGACAGGGGGCTATAGCAATCAGCCCCAGCATTTT.